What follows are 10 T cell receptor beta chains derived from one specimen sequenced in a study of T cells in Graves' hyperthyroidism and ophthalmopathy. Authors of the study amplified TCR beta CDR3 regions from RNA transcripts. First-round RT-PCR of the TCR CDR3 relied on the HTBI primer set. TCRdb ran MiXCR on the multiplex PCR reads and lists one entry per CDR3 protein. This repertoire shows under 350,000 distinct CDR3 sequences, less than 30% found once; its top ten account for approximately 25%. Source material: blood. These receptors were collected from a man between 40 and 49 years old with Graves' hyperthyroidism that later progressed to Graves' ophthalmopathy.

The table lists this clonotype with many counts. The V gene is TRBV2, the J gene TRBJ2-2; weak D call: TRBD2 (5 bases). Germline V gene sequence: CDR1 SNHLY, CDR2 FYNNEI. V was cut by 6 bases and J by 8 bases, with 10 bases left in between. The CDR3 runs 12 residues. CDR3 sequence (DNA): TGTGCCAGCAGCGGGATATCTGGGGAGCTGTTTTTT. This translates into CASSGISGELFF.

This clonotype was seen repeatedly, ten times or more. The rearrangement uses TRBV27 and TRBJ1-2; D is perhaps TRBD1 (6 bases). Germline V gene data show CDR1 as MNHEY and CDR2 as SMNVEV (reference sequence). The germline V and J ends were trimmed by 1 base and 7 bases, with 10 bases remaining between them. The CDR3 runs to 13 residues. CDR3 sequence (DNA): TGTGCCAGCAGTTTATTGGGGGCTGGTGGCTACACCTTC. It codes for CASSLLGAGGYTF.

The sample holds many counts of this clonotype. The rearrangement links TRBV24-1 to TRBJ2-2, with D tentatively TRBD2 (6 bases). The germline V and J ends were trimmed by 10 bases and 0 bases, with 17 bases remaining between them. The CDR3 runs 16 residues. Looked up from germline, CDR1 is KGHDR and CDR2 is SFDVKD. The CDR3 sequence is CATSGRTNTNTGELFF. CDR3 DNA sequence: TGTGCCACTTCGGGTAGGACTAACACGAACACCGGGGAGCTGTTTTTT.

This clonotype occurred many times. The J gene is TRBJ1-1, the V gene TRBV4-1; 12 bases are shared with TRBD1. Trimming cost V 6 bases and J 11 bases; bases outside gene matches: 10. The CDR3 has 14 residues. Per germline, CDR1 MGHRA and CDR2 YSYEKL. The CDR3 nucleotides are TGCGCCAGCAGTCCCCCGGGACAGGGGGCGCGGGCTTTCTTT. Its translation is CASSPPGQGARAFF.

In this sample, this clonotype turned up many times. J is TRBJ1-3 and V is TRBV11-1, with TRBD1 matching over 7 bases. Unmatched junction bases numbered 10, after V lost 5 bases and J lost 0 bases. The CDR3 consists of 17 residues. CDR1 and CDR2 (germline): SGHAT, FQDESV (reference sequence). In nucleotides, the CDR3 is TGTGCCAGCAGCGGCCGGGACAGCCGTATCTCTGGAAACACCATATATTTT. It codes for CASSGRDSRISGNTIYF.

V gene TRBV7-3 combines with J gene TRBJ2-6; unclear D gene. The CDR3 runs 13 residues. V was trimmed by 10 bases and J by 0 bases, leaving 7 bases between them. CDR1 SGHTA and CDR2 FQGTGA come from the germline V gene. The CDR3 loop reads CAILDSGANVLTF. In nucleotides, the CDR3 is TGTGCCATCCTAGACTCTGGGGCCAACGTCCTGACTTTC. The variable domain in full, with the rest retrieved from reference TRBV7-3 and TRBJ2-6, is GAGVSQTPSNKVTEKGKYVELRCDPISGHTALYWYRQSLGQGPEFLIYFQGTGAADDSGLPNDRFFAVRPEGSVSTLKIQRTERGDSAVYLCAILDSGANVLTFGAGSRLTVL.

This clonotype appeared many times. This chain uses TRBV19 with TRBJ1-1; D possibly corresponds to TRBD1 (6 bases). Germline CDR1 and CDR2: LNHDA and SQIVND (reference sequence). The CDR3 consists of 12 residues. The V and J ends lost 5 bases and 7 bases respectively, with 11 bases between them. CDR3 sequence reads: CASSLDSGEAFF. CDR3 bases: TGTGCCAGTAGTCTGGACAGCGGTGAAGCTTTCTTT.

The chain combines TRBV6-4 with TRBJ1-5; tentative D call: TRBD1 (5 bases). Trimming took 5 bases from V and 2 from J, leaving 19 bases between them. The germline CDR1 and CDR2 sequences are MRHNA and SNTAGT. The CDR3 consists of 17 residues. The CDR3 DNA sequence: TGTGCCAGCAGTCCTATTCGGCAGGTGGGGGGCAATCAGCCCCAGCATTTT. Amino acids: CASSPIRQVGGNQPQHF.

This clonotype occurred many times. Here the CDR3 reads CATKNVLDSPLHF. For the CDR3, the DNA is TGTGCCACCAAAAACGTTCTGGATTCACCCCTCCACTTT. This rearrangement joins TRBV18 to TRBJ1-6; D is ambiguous. This CDR3 region has 13 residues. V was cut by 10 bases and J by 8 bases, with 15 bases left in between. The germline gives CDR1 KGHSH, CDR2 LQKENI.

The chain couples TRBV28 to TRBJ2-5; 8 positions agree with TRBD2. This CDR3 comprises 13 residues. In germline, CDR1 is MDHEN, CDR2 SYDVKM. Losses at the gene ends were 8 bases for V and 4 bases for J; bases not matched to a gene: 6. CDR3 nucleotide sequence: TGTGCCAGCGGATTCCGGGAGGGAGAGACCCAGTACTTC. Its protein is CASGFREGETQYF.